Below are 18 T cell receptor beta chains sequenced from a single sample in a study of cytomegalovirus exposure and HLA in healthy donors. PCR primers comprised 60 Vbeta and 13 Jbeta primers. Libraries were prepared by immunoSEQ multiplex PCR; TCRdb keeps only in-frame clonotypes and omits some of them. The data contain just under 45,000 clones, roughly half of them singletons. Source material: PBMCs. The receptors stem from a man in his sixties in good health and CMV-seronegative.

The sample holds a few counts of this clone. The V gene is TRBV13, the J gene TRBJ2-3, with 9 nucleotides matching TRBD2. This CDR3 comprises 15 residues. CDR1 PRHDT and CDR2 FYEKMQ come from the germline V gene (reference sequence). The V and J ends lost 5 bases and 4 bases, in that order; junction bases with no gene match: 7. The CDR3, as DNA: TGTGCCAGCAGCAGCAGACTAGCGGAGGCAGATACGCAGTATTTT. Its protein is CASSSRLAEADTQYF.

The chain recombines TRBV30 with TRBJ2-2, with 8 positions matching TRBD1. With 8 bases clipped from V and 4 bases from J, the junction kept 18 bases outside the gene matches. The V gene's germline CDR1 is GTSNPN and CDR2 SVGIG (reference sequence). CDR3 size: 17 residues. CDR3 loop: CAGVDRDRPGTTGELFF. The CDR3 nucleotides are TGTGCCGGTGTGGACAGGGATCGACCTGGGACCACCGGGGAGCTGTTTTTT. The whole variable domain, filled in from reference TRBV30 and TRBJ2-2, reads SQTIHQWPATLVQPVGSPLSLECTVEGTSNPNLYWYRQAAGRGLQLLFYSVGIGQISSEVPQNLSASRPQDRQFILSSKKLLLSDSGFYLCAGVDRDRPGTTGELFFGEGSRLTVL.

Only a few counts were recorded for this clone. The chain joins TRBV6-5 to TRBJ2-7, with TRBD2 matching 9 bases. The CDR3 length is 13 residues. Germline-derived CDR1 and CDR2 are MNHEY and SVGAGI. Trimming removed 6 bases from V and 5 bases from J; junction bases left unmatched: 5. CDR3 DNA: TGTGCCAGCAGAAATAGCGGGAGTGACGAGCAGTACTTC. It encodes CASRNSGSDEQYF.

The CDR3, as DNA: TGCGCCAGCGGACAGGACAACTCCTACGAGCAGTACTTC. Translation: CASGQDNSYEQYF. The chain has TRBV5-1 and TRBJ2-7; 7 bases agree with TRBD1. Germline-derived CDR1 and CDR2 are SGHRS and YFSETQ. Trimming removed 7 bases from V and 0 bases from J; junction bases left unmatched: 4. The CDR3 has 13 amino acids.

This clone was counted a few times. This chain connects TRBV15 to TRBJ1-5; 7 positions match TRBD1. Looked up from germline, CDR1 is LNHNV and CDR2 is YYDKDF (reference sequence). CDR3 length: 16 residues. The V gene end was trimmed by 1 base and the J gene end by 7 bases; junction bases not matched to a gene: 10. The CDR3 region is CATSRVSGTVKQPQHF. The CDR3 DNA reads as TGTGCCACCAGCAGAGTGTCCGGGACAGTAAAACAGCCCCAGCATTTT.

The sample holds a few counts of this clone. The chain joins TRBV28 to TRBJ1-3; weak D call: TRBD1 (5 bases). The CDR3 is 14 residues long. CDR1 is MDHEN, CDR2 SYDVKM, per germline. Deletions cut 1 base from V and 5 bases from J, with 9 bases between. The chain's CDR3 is CASSLLGDRNTIYF. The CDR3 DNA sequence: TGTGCCAGCAGTTTATTAGGGGATCGAAACACCATATATTTT. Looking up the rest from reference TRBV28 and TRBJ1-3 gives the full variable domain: DVKVTQSSRYLVKRTGEKVFLECVQDMDHENMFWYRQDPGLGLRLIYFSYDVKMKEKGDIPEGYSVSREKKERFSLILESASTNQTSMYLCASSLLGDRNTIYFGEGSWLTVV.

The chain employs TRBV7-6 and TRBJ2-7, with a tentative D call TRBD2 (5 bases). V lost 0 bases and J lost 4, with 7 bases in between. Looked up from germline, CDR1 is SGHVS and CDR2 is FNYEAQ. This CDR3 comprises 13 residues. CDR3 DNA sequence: TGTGCCAGCAGCTTAGCACGGGGTTACGAGCAGTACTTC. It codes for CASSLARGYEQYF.

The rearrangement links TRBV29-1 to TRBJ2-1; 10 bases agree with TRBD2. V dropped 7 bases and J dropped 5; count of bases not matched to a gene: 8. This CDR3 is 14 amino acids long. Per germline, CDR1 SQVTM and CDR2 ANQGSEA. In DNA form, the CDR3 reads TGCAGCGCCCTAACTAGCGGGACGGACAATGAGCAGTTCTTC. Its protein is CSALTSGTDNEQFF.

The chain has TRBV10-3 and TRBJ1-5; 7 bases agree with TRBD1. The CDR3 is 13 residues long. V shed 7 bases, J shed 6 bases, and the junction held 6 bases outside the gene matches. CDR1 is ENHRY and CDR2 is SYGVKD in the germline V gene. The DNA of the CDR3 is TGTGCCATCACTATACAGGGGATTCAGCCCCAGCATTTT. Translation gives CAITIQGIQPQHF.

The CDR3 nucleotides read TGTGCCAGCAGCCCCGGACAGGCCACTGGAAACACCATATATTTT. Residues: CASSPGQATGNTIYF. The gene calls are TRBV7-7 and TRBJ1-3; 7 nucleotides match TRBD1. The CDR3 covers 15 residues. CDR1 and CDR2 (germline): SSHAT, FNYEAQ (reference sequence). V was clipped by 5 bases and J by 2 bases; unmatched bases: 6.

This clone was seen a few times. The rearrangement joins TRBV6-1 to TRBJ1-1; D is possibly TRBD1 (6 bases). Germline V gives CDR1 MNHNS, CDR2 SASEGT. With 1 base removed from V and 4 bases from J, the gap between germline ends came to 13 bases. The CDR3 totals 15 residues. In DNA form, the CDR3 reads TGTGCCAGCAGTGAAGTTGGGGGCGAGGGCACTGAAGCTTTCTTT. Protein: CASSEVGGEGTEAFF.

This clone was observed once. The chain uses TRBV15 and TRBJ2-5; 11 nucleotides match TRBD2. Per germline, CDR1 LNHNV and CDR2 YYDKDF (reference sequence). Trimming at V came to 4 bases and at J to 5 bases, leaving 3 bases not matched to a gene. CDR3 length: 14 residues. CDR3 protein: CATSTRTSGETQYF. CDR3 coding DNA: TGTGCCACCAGCACCCGGACTAGCGGGGAGACCCAGTACTTC.

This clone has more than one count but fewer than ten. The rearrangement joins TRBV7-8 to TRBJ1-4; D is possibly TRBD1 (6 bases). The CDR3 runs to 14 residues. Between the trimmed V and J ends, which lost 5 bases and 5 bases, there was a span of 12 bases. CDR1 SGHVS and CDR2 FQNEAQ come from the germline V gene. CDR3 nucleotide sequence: TGTGCCAGCAGCAACAGGGCCGTCAATGAAAAACTGTTTTTT. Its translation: CASSNRAVNEKLFF.

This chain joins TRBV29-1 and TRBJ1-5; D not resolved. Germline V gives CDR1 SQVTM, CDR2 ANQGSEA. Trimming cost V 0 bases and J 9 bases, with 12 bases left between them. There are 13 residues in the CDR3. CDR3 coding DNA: TGCAGCGTTGAAGAGGGTAGGGAGGGGCCCCAGCATTTT. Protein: CSVEEGREGPQHF. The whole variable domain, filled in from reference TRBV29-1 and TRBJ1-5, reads SAVISQKPSRDICQRGTSLTIQCQVDSQVTMMFWYRQQPGQSLTLIATANQGSEATYESGFVIDKFPISRPNLTFSTLTVSNMSPEDSSIYLCSVEEGREGPQHFGDGTRLSIL.

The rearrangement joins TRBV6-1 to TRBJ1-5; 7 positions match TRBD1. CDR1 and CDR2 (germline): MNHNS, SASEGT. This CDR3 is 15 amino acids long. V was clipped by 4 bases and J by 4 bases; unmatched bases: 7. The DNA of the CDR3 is TGTGCCAGCAGTGCGCTGACAGGGTCGAATCAGCCCCAGCATTTT. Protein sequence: CASSALTGSNQPQHF.

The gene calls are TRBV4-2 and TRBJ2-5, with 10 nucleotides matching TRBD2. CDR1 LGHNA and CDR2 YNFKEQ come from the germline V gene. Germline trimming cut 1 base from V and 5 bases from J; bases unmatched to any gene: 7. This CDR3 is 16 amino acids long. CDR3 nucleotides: TGTGCCAGCAGCCAAGTGGGTAGCGGGAGGACGGAGACCCAGTACTTC. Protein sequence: CASSQVGSGRTETQYF.

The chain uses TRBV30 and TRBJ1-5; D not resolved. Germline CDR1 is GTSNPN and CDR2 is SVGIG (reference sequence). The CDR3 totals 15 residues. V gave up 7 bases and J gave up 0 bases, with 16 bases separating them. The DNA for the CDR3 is TGTGCCTACACCATTGGGAGCAATAGCAATCAGCCCCAGCATTTT. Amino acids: CAYTIGSNSNQPQHF.

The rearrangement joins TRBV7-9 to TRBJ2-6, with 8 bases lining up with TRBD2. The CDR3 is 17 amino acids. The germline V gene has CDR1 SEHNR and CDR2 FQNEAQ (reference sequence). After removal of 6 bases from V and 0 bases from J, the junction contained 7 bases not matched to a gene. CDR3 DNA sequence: TGTGCCAGCAGAGTCGGCGGGGGGAGCTCTGGGGCCAACGTCCTGACTTTC. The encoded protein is CASRVGGGSSGANVLTF. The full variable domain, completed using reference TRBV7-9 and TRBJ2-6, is DTGVSQNPRHKITKRGQNVTFRCDPISEHNRLYWYRQTLGQGPEFLTYFQNEAQLEKSRLLSDRFSAERPKGSFSTLEIQRTEQGDSAMYLCASRVGGGSSGANVLTFGAGSRLTVL.